This TCR beta chain was identified in a study of neurological immune-mediated disorders. This clonotype was counted only a few times. This may be a read error: a much more frequent sequence differs by one nucleotide. No conserved phenylalanine or tryptophan is present at the end of the CDR3, so a read error is the likely explanation. In germline, CDR1 is DFQATT, CDR2 SNEGSKA (reference sequence). Trimming took off 3 bases at V and 4 bases at J, with 18 bases between the two ends. The CDR3 totals 15 residues. TCRdb analysed the 5' RACE reads with MiXCR anew, one entry per CDR3 protein. The profile covers tens of thousands of distinct CDR3 sequences, with approximately 13% appearing a single time and roughly 5% taken by the ten largest. Time point reported: longitudinal time-point 2.

The receptor's source is a female donor with HTLV-1-associated myelopathy (HAM/TSP). The sample taken for sequencing was PBMCs. The V and J genes are TRBV20-1 and TRBJ1-1; maybe TRBD1 (5 bases). The CDR3 spells CSASGDPFGATEAFV. The CDR3 DNA reads as TGCAGTGCTAGTGGGGACCCCTTTGGAGCCACTGAAGCTTTCGTT.